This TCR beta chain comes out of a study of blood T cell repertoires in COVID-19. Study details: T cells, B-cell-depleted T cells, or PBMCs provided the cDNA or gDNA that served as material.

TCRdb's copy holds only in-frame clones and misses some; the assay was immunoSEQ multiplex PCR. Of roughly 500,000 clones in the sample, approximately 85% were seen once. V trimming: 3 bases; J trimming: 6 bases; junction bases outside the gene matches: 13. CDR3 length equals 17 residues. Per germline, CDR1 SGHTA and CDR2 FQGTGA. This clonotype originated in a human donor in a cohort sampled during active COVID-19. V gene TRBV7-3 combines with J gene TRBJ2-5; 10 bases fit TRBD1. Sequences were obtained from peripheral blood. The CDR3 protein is CASSLTSGTGAWKTQYF. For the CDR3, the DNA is TGTGCCAGCAGCTTGACCTCCGGGACAGGGGCCTGGAAGACCCAGTACTTC.